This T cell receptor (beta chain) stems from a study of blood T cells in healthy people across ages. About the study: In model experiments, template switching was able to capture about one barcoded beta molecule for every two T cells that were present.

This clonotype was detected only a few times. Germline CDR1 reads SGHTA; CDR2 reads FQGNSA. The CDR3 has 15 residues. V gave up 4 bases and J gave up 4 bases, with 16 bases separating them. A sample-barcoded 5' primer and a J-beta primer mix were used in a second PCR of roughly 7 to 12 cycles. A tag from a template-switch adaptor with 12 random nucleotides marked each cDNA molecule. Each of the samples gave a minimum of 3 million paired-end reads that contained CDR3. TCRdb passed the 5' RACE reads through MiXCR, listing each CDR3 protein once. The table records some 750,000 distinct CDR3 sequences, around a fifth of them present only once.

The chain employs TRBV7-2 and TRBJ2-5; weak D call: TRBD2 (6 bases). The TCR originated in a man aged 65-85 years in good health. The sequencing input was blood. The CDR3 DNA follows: TGTGCCAGCAGCTCCCGGGAGCCTCTGGGAGAGACCCAGTACTTC. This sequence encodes CASSSREPLGETQYF.